These T cell receptor beta chains were read from a single sample in a study of cytomegalovirus exposure and HLA in healthy donors. Profiled with immunoSEQ multiplex PCR; TCRdb holds only in-frame clones, not every one. The table has about 330,000 clones, about 90% seen once. Sequenced input: PBMCs. The receptors come from a woman aged 25-40 years in good health and CMV-seropositive. Both conserved end residues are part of each CDR3. Each record gives: D gene, J gene, V gene, clone size, CDR3 protein, CDR3 DNA. D genes are given only for firm matches. Size values are once, few and many counts, or a class for expanded clones, and some rows have none.

TRBD2 TRBJ2-7 TRBV4-3 . CASSQAGAGGDYEQYF TGCGCCAGCAGCCAAGCTGGGGCGGGAGGAGACTACGAGCAGTACTTC
. TRBJ2-5 TRBV2 . CASRNSFQETQYF TGTGCCAGCAGGAACAGCTTCCAAGAGACCCAGTACTTC
TRBD2 TRBJ2-7 TRBV28 . CASLPSSASGVHYEQYF TGTGCCAGCCTACCTTCCTCGGCTAGCGGGGTTCACTACGAGCAGTACTTC
TRBD1 TRBJ2-5 TRBV2 . CASSVGQAETQYF TGTGCCAGCAGCGTGGGACAGGCGGAGACCCAGTACTTC
. TRBJ1-2 TRBV9 . CASSVAWQGHPANYGYTF TGTGCCAGCAGCGTAGCGTGGCAGGGTCACCCTGCTAACTATGGCTACACCTTC
. TRBJ2-1 TRBV5-8 . CASSPLTNEQFF TGTGCCAGCAGCCCCCTGACCAATGAGCAGTTCTTC
. TRBJ2-7 TRBV5-1 . CASTADGTSSYEQYF TGCGCCAGCACGGCAGACGGGACCTCCTCCTACGAGCAGTACTTC
TRBD1 TRBJ2-5 TRBV2 . CASSEEELWTGLQETQYF TGTGCCAGCAGTGAAGAAGAATTATGGACAGGCCTCCAAGAGACCCAGTACTTC
. TRBJ2-7 TRBV29-1 once CSVVALSGWGYEQYF TGCAGCGTTGTGGCCCTATCAGGGTGGGGCTACGAGCAGTACTTC
TRBD2 TRBJ2-1 TRBV27 . CASSFSEASGSNEQFF TGTGCCAGCAGTTTTTCCGAGGCTAGCGGGAGTAATGAGCAGTTCTTC
TRBD2 TRBJ2-7 TRBV6-4 . CASSDEWASGRRNEQYF TGTGCCAGCAGTGACGAGTGGGCTAGCGGGCGGAGGAACGAGCAGTACTTC
TRBD1 TRBJ2-7 TRBV5-4 . CASSLQGGHEQYF TGTGCCAGCAGCTTACAAGGGGGCCACGAGCAGTACTTC
. TRBJ1-3 TRBV29-1 . CSVEEMDTIYF TGCAGCGTAGAAGAGATGGACACCATATATTTT
. TRBJ1-6 TRBV19 few CASSMGTSPLHF TGTGCCAGTAGTATGGGGACTTCACCCCTCCACTTT
. TRBJ2-7 TRBV12-5 once CARFTTYSYEQYF TGTGCTAGATTCACTACATACTCCTACGAGCAGTACTTC
. TRBJ1-5 TRBV10-3 . CAISESDRSNQPQHF TGTGCCATCAGTGAGTCGGACCGGAGCAATCAGCCCCAGCATTTT
. TRBJ1-4 TRBV18 . CASSPFRGLEEYEKLFF TGTGCCAGCTCACCCTTTCGGGGCCTTGAAGAATATGAAAAACTGTTTTTT
. TRBJ1-1 TRBV7-6 once CASSRTRNTEAFF TGTGCCAGCAGTCGGACACGGAACACTGAAGCTTTCTTT
. TRBJ1-1 TRBV7-9 few CASSLRGEAEAFF TGTGCCAGCAGCTTACGGGGGGAGGCTGAAGCTTTCTTT
. TRBJ2-7 TRBV6-1 once CASSEVMVGSSYEQYF TGTGCCAGCAGTGAAGTAATGGTGGGTAGCTCCTACGAGCAGTACTTC
. TRBJ2-3 TRBV27 . CASSPDGDTQYF TGTGCCAGCAGTCCGGATGGAGATACGCAGTATTTT
. TRBJ2-5 TRBV18 . CASSLGSAETQYF TGTGCCAGCTCACTGGGATCAGCGGAGACCCAGTACTTC